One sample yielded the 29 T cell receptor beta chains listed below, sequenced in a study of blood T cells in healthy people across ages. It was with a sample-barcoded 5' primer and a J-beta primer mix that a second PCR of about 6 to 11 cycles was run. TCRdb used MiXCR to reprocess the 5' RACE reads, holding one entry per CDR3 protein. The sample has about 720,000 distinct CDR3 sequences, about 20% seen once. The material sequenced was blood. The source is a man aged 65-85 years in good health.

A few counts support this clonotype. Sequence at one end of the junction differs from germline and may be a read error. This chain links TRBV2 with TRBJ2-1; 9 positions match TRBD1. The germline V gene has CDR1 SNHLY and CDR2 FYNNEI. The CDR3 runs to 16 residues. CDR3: CASSVGDRAIYNEQFF. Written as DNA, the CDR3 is TGTGCCAGCAGTGTGGGGGACAGGGCAATCTACAATGAGCAGTTTTTC.

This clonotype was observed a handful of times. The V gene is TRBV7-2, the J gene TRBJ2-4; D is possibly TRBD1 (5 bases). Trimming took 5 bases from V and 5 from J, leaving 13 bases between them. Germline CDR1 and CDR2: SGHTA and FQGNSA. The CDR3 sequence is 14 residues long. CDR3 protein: CASSPDRWENIQYF. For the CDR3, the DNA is TGTGCCAGCAGCCCCGACAGATGGGAAAACATTCAGTACTTC. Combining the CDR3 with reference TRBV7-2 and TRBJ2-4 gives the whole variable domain GAGVSQSPSNKVTEKGKDVELRCDPISGHTALYWYRQSLGQGLEFLIYFQGNSAPDKSGLPSDRFSAERTGGSVSTLTIQRTQQEDSAVYLCASSPDRWENIQYFGAGTRLSVL.

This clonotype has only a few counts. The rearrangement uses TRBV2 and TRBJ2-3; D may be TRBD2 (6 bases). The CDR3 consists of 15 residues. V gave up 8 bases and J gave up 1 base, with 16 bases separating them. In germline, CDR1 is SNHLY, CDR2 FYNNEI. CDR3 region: CASVKVTGGTDTQYF. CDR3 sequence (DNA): TGTGCCAGCGTCAAGGTTACGGGGGGCACAGATACGCAGTATTTT.

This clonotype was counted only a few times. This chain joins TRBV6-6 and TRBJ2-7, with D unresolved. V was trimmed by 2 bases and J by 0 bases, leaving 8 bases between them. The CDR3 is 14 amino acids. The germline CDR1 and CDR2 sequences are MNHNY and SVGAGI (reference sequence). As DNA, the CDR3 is TGTGCCAGCAGTTACGGCAGGAGCTCCTACGAGCAGTACGTC. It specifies CASSYGRSSYEQYV.

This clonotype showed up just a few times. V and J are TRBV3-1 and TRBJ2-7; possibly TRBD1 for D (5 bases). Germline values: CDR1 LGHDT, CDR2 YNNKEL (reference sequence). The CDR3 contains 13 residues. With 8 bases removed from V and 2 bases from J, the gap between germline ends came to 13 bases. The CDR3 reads CASGFAGPYEQYF. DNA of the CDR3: TGTGCCAGCGGTTTTGCAGGGCCCTACGAGCAGTACTTC.

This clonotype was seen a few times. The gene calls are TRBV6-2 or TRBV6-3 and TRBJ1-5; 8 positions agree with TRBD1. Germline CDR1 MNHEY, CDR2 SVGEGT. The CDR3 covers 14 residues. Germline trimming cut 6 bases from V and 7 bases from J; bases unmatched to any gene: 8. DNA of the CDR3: TGTGCCAGCAGAAGACGGGGGACAGGACAGCCCCAGCATTTT. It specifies CASRRRGTGQPQHF.

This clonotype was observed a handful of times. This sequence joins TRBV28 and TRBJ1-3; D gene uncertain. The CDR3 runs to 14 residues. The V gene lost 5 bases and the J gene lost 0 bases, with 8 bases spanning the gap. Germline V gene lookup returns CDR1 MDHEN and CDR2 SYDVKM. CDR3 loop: CASSETSSGNTIYF. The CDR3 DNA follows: TGTGCCAGCAGTGAGACAAGCTCTGGAAACACCATATATTTT. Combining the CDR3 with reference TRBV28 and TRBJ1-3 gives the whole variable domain DVKVTQSSRYLVKRTGEKVFLECVQDMDHENMFWYRQDPGLGLRLIYFSYDVKMKEKGDIPEGYSVSREKKERFSLILESASTNQTSMYLCASSETSSGNTIYFGEGSWLTVV.

The CDR3 nucleotides read TGCGCCAGCAGCTCTTACAGAGGAAAGACTGAAGCTTTCTTT. Encoded protein: CASSSYRGKTEAFF. This chain joins TRBV5-1 and TRBJ1-1; no definite D call. The germline V gene has CDR1 SGHRS and CDR2 YFSETQ. V was cut by 3 bases and J by 5 bases, with 14 bases left in between. The CDR3 extends over 14 amino acids.

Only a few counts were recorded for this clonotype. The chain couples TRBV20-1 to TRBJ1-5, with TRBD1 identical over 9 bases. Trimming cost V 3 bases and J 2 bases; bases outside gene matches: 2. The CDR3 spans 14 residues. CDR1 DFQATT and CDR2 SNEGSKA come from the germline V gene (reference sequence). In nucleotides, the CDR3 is TGCAGTGCTAGTAGGGACAGGGGCAATCAGCCCCAGCATTTT. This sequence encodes CSASRDRGNQPQHF.

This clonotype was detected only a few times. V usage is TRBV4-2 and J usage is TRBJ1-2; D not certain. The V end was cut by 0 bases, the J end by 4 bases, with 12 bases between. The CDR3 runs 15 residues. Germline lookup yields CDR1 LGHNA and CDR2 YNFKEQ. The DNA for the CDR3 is TGTGCCAGCAGCCAAGAAACAACCAGAAGCTATGGCTACACCTTC. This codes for CASSQETTRSYGYTF.

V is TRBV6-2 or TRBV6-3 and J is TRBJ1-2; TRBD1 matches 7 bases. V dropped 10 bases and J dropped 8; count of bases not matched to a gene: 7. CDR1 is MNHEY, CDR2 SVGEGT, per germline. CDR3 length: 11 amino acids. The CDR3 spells CATSGGGGYTF. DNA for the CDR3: TGTGCCACCTCAGGGGGAGGAGGCTACACCTTC.

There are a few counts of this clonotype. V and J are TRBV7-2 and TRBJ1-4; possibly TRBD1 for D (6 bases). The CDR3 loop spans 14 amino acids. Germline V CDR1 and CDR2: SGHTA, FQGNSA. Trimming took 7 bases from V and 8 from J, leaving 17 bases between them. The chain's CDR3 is CASTLAGGGEKLFF. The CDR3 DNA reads TGTGCCAGCACCCTTGCGGGGGGGGGCGAAAAACTGTTTTTT.

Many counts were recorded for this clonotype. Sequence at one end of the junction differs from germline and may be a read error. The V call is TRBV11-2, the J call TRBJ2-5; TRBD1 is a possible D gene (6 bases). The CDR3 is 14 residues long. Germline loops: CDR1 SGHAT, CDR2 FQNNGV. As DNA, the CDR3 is TGCGCCAGCAGCTTGACAGGCTCCCAAGAGACCCAGTACTTC. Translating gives CASSLTGSQETQYF.

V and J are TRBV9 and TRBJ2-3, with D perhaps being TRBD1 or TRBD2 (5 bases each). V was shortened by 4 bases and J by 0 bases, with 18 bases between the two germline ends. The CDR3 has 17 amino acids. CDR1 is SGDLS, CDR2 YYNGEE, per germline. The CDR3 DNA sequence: TGTGCCAGCAGCCTCCCAATTCAGGGACCCAGCACAGATACGCAGTATTTT. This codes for CASSLPIQGPSTDTQYF.

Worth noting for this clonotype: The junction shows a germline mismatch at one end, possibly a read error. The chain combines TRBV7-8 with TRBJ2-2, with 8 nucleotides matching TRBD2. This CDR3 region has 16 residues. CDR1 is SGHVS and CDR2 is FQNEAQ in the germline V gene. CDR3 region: CASSLGAGGVTGALFF. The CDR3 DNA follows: TGTGCCAGCAGCTTAGGGGCGGGGGGAGTCACCGGGGCGCTGTTTTTT.

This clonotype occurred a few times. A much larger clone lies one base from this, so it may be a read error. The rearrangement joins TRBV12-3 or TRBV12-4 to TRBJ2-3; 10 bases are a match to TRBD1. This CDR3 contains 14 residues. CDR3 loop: CASSFRQGADAQYF. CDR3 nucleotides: TGTGCCAGCAGTTTTAGACAGGGGGCAGATGCGCAGTATTTT.

DNA for the CDR3: TGTGCCACCAGTGACCAGGACGGGGGCTACACCTTC. Protein: CATSDQDGGYTF. The chain joins TRBV24-1 to TRBJ1-2; D is ambiguous. The CDR3 sequence is 12 residues long. The V gene lost 4 bases and the J gene lost 8 bases, with 10 bases spanning the gap. Germline CDR1 is KGHDR and CDR2 is SFDVKD.

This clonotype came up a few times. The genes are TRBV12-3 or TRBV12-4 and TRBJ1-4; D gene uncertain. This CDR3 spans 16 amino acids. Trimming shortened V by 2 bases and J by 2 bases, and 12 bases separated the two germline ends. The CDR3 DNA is TGTGCCAGCAGTTTATTGAGGTTGGCGACTAATGAAAAACTGTTTTTT. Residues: CASSLLRLATNEKLFF.

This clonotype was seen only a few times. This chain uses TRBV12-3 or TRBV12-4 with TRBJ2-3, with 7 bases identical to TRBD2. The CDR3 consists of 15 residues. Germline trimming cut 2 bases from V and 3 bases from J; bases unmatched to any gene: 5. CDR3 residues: CASSLTGGRTDTQYF. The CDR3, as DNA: TGTGCCAGCAGTTTAACCGGGGGGAGGACAGATACGCAGTATTTT.

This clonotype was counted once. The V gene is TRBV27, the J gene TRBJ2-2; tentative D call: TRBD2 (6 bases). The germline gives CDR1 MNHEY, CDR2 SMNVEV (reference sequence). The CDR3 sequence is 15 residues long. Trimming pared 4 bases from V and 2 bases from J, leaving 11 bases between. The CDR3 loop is CASSSGTDNTGELFF. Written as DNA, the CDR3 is TGTGCCAGCAGTTCCGGGACTGATAACACCGGGGAGCTGTTTTTT.

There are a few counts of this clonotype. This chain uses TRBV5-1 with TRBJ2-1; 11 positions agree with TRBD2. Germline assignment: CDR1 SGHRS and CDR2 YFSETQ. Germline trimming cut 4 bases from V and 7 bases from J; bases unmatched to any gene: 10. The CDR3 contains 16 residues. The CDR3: CASSRILAGEENEQFF. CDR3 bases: TGCGCCAGCAGCCGAATACTAGCGGGAGAAGAAAATGAGCAGTTCTTC.

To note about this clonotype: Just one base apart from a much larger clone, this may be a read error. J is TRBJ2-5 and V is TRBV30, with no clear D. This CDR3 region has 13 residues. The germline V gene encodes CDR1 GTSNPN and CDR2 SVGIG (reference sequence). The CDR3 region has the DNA TGTGCCTGGAGGACCAAGAATCAAGAGGCCCAGTACTTC. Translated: CAWRTKNQEAQYF.

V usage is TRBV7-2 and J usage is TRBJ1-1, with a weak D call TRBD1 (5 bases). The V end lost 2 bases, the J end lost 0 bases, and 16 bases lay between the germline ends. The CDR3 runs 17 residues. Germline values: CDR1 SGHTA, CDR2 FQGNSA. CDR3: CASSLSWREGLNTEAFF. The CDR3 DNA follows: TGTGCCAGCAGCTTATCGTGGAGGGAGGGACTGAACACTGAAGCTTTCTTT.

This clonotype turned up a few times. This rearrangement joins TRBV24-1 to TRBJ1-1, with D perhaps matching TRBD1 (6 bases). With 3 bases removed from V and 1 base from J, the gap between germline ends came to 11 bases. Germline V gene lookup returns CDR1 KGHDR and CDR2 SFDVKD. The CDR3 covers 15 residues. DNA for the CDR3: TGTGCCACCAGTGATGCTCGCAGGGGGAACACTGAAGCTTTCTTT. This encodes CATSDARRGNTEAFF.

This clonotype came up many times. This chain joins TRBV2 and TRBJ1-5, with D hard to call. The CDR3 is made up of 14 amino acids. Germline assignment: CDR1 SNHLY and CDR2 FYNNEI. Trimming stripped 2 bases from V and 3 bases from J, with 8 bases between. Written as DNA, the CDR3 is TGTGCCAGCAGTGAATACCGGACCAATCAGCCCCAGCATTTT. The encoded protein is CASSEYRTNQPQHF.

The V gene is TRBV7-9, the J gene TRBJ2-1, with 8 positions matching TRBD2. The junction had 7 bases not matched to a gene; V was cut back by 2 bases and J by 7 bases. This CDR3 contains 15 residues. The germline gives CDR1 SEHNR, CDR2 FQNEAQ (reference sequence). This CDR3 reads CASSLIRGGRNEQFF. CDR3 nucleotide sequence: TGTGCCAGCAGCTTAATCCGGGGGGGCAGGAATGAGCAGTTCTTC.

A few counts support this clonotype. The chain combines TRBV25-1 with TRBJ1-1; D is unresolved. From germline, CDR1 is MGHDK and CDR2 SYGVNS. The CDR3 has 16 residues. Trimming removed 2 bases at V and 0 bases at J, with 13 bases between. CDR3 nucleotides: TGTGCCAGCAGTGAAGTTAGCTCCTCCTTGAACACTGAAGCTTTCTTT. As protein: CASSEVSSSLNTEAFF.

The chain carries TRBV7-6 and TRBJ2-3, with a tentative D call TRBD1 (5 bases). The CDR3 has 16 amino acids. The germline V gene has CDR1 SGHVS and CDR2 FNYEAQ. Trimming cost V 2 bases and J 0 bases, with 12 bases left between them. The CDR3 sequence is CASSLRRQTSTDTQYF. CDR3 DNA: TGTGCCAGCAGCTTACGTCGACAGACTAGCACAGATACGCAGTATTTT.

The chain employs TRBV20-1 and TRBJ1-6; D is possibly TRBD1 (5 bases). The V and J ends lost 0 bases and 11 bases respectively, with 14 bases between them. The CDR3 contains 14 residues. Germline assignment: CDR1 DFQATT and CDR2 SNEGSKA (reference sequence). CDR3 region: CSARDPAGRAPLHF. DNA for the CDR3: TGCAGTGCTAGAGATCCCGCAGGGCGGGCACCCCTCCACTTT.